Presented here are 26 T cell receptor beta chains from one specimen sequenced in a study of graft-versus-host responses after intestinal transplantation. Processing released intraepithelial and lamina propria lymphocytes from the graft tissue. Repertoires were generated with immunoSEQ multiplex PCR, while TCRdb's copy carries only in-frame clones and drops some. The profile shows about 9,600 clones, about 75% of them singletons. Sequences were derived from ileum tissue, sampled roughly 450 days after intestinal transplantation. These receptors all stem from a human patient who received an intestinal transplant, so some T cells may come from the graft donor.

This chain connects TRBV5-1 to TRBJ2-2; D may be TRBD2 (7 bases). Per germline, CDR1 SGHRS and CDR2 YFSETQ. The CDR3 is made up of 14 amino acids. Trimming removed 2 bases at V and 7 bases at J, with 12 bases between. The CDR3 here is CASSLGGGGGELFF. As DNA, the CDR3 is TGCGCCAGCAGCTTAGGCGGGGGCGGCGGGGAGCTGTTTTTT. The entire variable domain, with the rest obtained from reference TRBV5-1 and TRBJ2-2, is as follows: KAGVTQTPRYLIKTRGQQVTLSCSPISGHRSVSWYQQTPGQGLQFLFEYFSETQRNKGNFPGRFSGRQFSNSRSEMNVSTLELGDSALYLCASSLGGGGGELFFGEGSRLTVL.

This chain connects TRBV5-1 to TRBJ2-3; D not certain. The CDR3 has 13 residues. Trimming removed 3 bases at V and 2 bases at J, with 7 bases between. The V gene's germline CDR1 is SGHRS and CDR2 YFSETQ. The CDR3 region is CASSSYSTDTQYF. CDR3 coding DNA: TGCGCCAGCAGCTCCTATTCCACAGATACGCAGTATTTT.

The chain joins TRBV5-1 to TRBJ2-1; possibly TRBD1 or TRBD2 for D (5 bases each). V lost 4 bases and J 13 bases, leaving 9 bases between the germline ends. Germline V gives CDR1 SGHRS, CDR2 YFSETQ. The CDR3 contains 10 residues. Here the CDR3 reads CASSEGNQFF. The CDR3, as DNA: TGCGCCAGCAGCGAGGGGAATCAGTTCTTC.

As regards this clone: The same CDR3 can be traced to other DNA sequences in this sample. CDR3 sequence (DNA): TGTGCCAGCAGTCCCGGGACAGATCAAGAGACCCAGTACTTC. Residues: CASSPGTDQETQYF. V and J are TRBV28 and TRBJ2-5; 7 bases are a match to TRBD1. Germline loops: CDR1 MDHEN, CDR2 SYDVKM. The CDR3 totals 14 residues. V was pared by 5 bases and J by 2 bases, with 5 bases of the junction left unmatched.

This clone is a singleton in its sample. This chain joins TRBV6-4 and TRBJ2-2; D is unclear. Per the germline V gene, CDR1 is MRHNA and CDR2 is SNTAGT. Trimming cost V 2 bases and J 2 bases, with 3 bases left between them. There are 13 residues in the CDR3. This CDR3 is CASSDKNTGELFF. CDR3 nucleotide sequence: TGTGCCAGCAGTGACAAAAACACCGGGGAGCTGTTTTTT.

The rearrangement links TRBV9 to TRBJ2-3; TRBD1 matches 8 bases. CDR1 and CDR2 (germline): SGDLS, YYNGEE. V trimming: 3 bases; J trimming: 3 bases; junction bases outside the gene matches: 12. This CDR3 spans 17 amino acids. CDR3 sequence reads: CASSARFDRGGTDTQYF. The CDR3 DNA reads as TGTGCCAGCAGCGCCCGGTTCGACAGGGGTGGGACAGATACGCAGTATTTT.

The CDR3 here is CASSQGTSAKTQYF. As DNA, the CDR3 is TGCGCCAGCAGCCAGGGGACTAGCGCGAAGACCCAGTACTTC. The J gene is TRBJ2-7, the V gene TRBV5-1, with TRBD2 matching 10 bases. The DNA end lines up better with TRBJ2-5; the J call may be wrong. The CDR3 contains 14 residues. CDR1 is SGHRS, CDR2 YFSETQ, per germline.

V usage is TRBV18 and J usage is TRBJ2-1; 9 bases are a match to TRBD2. CDR3 size: 18 residues. Germline CDR1 reads KGHSH; CDR2 reads LQKENI. V lost 1 base and J lost 0; bases outside the gene matches: 7. The CDR3 reads CASSPLPSGDPSYNEQFF. The CDR3 DNA reads TGTGCCAGCTCACCACTCCCTAGCGGGGACCCCTCCTACAATGAGCAGTTCTTC.

CDR3 sequence: CASSLGGSNYGYTF. DNA for the CDR3: TGTGCCAGCAGCTTAGGGGGCTCCAACTATGGCTACACCTTC. The chain couples TRBV7-9 to TRBJ1-2, with a tentative D call TRBD1 (5 bases). V lost 1 base and J 2 bases, leaving 8 bases between the germline ends. CDR1 and CDR2 from the germline V gene are SEHNR and FQNEAQ (reference sequence). The CDR3 length is 14 residues.

Of note for this clone: The sample carries other DNA sequences with the same CDR3. The V and J genes are TRBV15 and TRBJ1-5; the match to TRBD1 covers 7 bases. With 6 bases clipped from V and 5 bases from J, the junction kept 7 bases outside the gene matches. The germline V gene encodes CDR1 LNHNV and CDR2 YYDKDF (reference sequence). The CDR3 is 14 residues long. This CDR3 is CATRGGTAYQPQHF. The DNA of the CDR3 is TGTGCCACCAGAGGAGGGACAGCATATCAGCCCCAGCATTTT.

As regards this clone: Other DNA sequences in this specimen translate into the identical CDR3. The genes are TRBV2 and TRBJ1-5, with no clear D. From germline, CDR1 is SNHLY and CDR2 FYNNEI. V shed 0 bases and J shed 4 bases, with 7 bases lying between them. CDR3 length equals 14 residues. The CDR3 sequence is CASSEAGSNQPQHF. The CDR3 DNA reads as TGTGCCAGCAGTGAAGCTGGATCAAATCAGCCCCAGCATTTT.

The gene calls are TRBV19 and TRBJ1-2, with D uncertain. The V gene's germline CDR1 is LNHDA and CDR2 SQIVND (reference sequence). The V end lost 3 bases, the J end lost 9 bases, and 20 bases lay between the germline ends. The CDR3 is 15 residues long. The CDR3 bases are TGTGCCAGTAGTATTCCCGCCTCGGGCCTAAGCCGCTACACCTTC. It yields the protein CASSIPASGLSRYTF.

This chain joins TRBV28 and TRBJ1-2; D is ambiguous. CDR1 and CDR2 from the germline V gene are MDHEN and SYDVKM. This CDR3 is 13 amino acids long. The V end was cut by 3 bases, the J end by 4 bases, with 9 bases between. CDR3 nucleotide sequence: TGTGCCAGCAGTTTTGGGGTGGTCTATGGCTACACCTTC. Protein sequence: CASSFGVVYGYTF.

The gene calls are TRBV27 and TRBJ1-6; TRBD1 matches 7 bases. V was clipped by 5 bases and J by 7 bases; unmatched bases: 5. Germline CDR1 MNHEY, CDR2 SMNVEV (reference sequence). This CDR3 is 14 amino acids long. The DNA of the CDR3 is TGTGCCAGCAGTCTCGGACAGGTCAATTCACCCCTCCACTTT. As protein: CASSLGQVNSPLHF.

The chain is built from TRBV28 and TRBJ2-3, with 10 nucleotides matching TRBD2. After removal of 6 bases from V and 0 bases from J, the junction contained 6 bases not matched to a gene. The CDR3 has 16 residues. Germline CDR1 reads MDHEN; CDR2 reads SYDVKM. CDR3 residues: CASSHGLADSTDTQYF. The CDR3 DNA is TGTGCCAGCAGCCATGGACTAGCGGATAGCACAGATACGCAGTATTTT.

CDR3 nucleotide sequence: TGTGCCAGCTCACTTTGGACAGGGATGAACTATGGCTACACCTTC. This translates into CASSLWTGMNYGYTF. The chain uses TRBV18 and TRBJ1-2; 8 bases align to TRBD1. The germline CDR1 and CDR2 sequences are KGHSH and LQKENI. The V and J ends lost 4 bases and 2 bases, in that order; junction bases with no gene match: 6. The CDR3 spans 15 residues. The full variable domain, rest sourced from reference TRBV18 and TRBJ1-2, is NAGVMQNPRHLVRRRGQEARLRCSPMKGHSHVYWYRQLPEEGLKFMVYLQKENIIDESGMPKERFSAEFPKEGPSILRIQQVVRGDSAAYFCASSLWTGMNYGYTFGSGTRLTVV.

V is TRBV19 and J is TRBJ1-6; D is uncertain. Germline lookup yields CDR1 LNHDA and CDR2 SQIVND (reference sequence). Trimming removed 3 bases from V and 10 bases from J, with 19 bases in between. The CDR3 length is 16 residues. Here the CDR3 DNA reads TGTGCCAGTAGTATGATGGGCGGACTCGCAAGCTCACCCCTCCACTTT. It yields the protein CASSMMGGLASSPLHF.

This clone was seen just once. The genes are TRBV28 and TRBJ2-4; D is uncertain. The CDR3 extends over 11 amino acids. The germline V gene encodes CDR1 MDHEN and CDR2 SYDVKM. V lost 5 bases, J lost 13 bases, and 12 bases lay in between. The CDR3 nucleotides read TGTGCCAGCAGTAGGAGCGATCCCCAGTACTTC. As protein: CASSRSDPQYF.

This rearrangement joins TRBV7-9 to TRBJ1-3; weak D call: TRBD1 (5 bases). Trimming pared 3 bases from V and 2 bases from J, leaving 20 bases between. Germline CDR1 SEHNR, CDR2 FQNEAQ (reference sequence). The CDR3 runs 18 residues. CDR3 in DNA: TGTGCCAGCAGCTTCCCCTATGCAGGGTTAAATCCTGGAAACACCATATATTTT. This gives the protein CASSFPYAGLNPGNTIYF.

This chain connects TRBV9 to TRBJ2-2, with 13 positions matching TRBD2. The CDR3 runs to 14 residues. Germline CDR1 reads SGDLS; CDR2 reads YYNGEE. J gave up 7 bases and V 5 bases, and 2 bases lay outside the gene matches. The DNA for the CDR3 is TGTGCCAGCAGTGGGACTAGCGGGGTCGGGGAGCTGTTTTTT. This gives the protein CASSGTSGVGELFF.

This clone was counted between two and nine times. V is TRBV27 and J is TRBJ2-1, with D unclear. Between the trimmed V and J ends, which lost 4 bases and 13 bases, there was a span of 20 bases. Germline V gene lookup returns CDR1 MNHEY and CDR2 SMNVEV (reference sequence). This CDR3 has 14 amino acids. For the CDR3, the DNA is TGTGCCAGCAGTTCCTCGGGTCTTTTCTCGCCCCAGTTCTTC. Translated: CASSSSGLFSPQFF.

The chain uses TRBV28 and TRBJ2-7; no clear D gene. The germline V gene encodes CDR1 MDHEN and CDR2 SYDVKM. The V end was cut by 6 bases, the J end by 6 bases, with 9 bases between. CDR3 length equals 11 residues. Here the CDR3 DNA reads TGTGCCAGCAGCCTCCCTGGCGAGCAGTACTTC. Translating gives CASSLPGEQYF.

This chain uses TRBV12-5 with TRBJ1-1; no definite D call. CDR1 and CDR2 from the germline V gene are LGHNT and FRNRAP. V was pared by 0 bases and J by 3 bases, with 11 bases between. There are 15 residues in the CDR3. The CDR3 loop is CASGLVRGGHTEAFF. The CDR3 DNA reads as TGTGCTAGTGGTTTGGTACGAGGCGGGCACACTGAAGCTTTCTTT.

This clone was observed a single time. The chain carries TRBV5-1 and TRBJ2-1; D is possibly TRBD1 (6 bases). This CDR3 has 14 amino acids. V lost 0 bases, J lost 10 bases, and 14 bases lay in between. Germline CDR1 SGHRS, CDR2 YFSETQ. Here the CDR3 reads CASSLVRVTGEQFF. The CDR3, as DNA: TGCGCCAGCAGCTTGGTAAGAGTGACAGGCGAGCAGTTCTTC. The variable domain in full, with the rest retrieved from reference TRBV5-1 and TRBJ2-1, is KAGVTQTPRYLIKTRGQQVTLSCSPISGHRSVSWYQQTPGQGLQFLFEYFSETQRNKGNFPGRFSGRQFSNSRSEMNVSTLELGDSALYLCASSLVRVTGEQFFGPGTRLTVL.

This clone turned up a few times. The CDR3 loop is CASNPIWGGQETQYF. In nucleotides, the CDR3 is TGTGCCAGCAACCCCATATGGGGGGGGCAAGAGACCCAGTACTTC. The V gene is TRBV6-4, the J gene TRBJ2-5; 7 bases align to TRBD2. Germline-derived CDR1 and CDR2 are MRHNA and SNTAGT. This CDR3 comprises 15 residues. V was clipped by 7 bases and J by 2 bases; unmatched bases: 10.

This chain joins TRBV5-1 and TRBJ2-3; 8 bases align to TRBD2. Losses at the gene ends were 4 bases for V and 2 bases for J; bases not matched to a gene: 3. In germline, CDR1 is SGHRS, CDR2 YFSETQ. CDR3 length: 14 amino acids. CDR3 bases: TGCGCCAGCAGCCCCGGACTAGCCACAGATACGCAGTATTTT. Amino acids: CASSPGLATDTQYF.